The 6 T cell receptor beta chains below were found in one sample sequenced in a study of blood T cell repertoires in COVID-19. The assay was immunoSEQ multiplex PCR, and TCRdb's table has in-frame clones only and misses some. The data show around 20,000 clones, roughly 84% seen once. Sequenced material: peripheral blood. The origin of the receptors is a human donor with active COVID-19. The donor label of this sample is uncertain.

This clone was detected only a few times. The chain links TRBV1 to TRBJ1-1. TRBV1 is described as a pseudogene. The CDR3 covers 19 residues. CDR3 DNA: TGCACCAGCAGCCAAGACAGGAGCAATGGGTGGAGGCTCGGCACTGAAGCTTTCTTT. This sequence encodes CTSSQDRSNGWRLGTEAFF.

The genes are TRBV29-1 and TRBJ2-3; TRBD2 aligns across 8 bases. The ends lost 3 bases at V and 5 bases at J; junction bases unmatched: 22. CDR3 size: 19 residues. CDR1 is SQVTM and CDR2 is ANQGSEA in the germline V gene. CDR3 DNA sequence: TGCAGCGTTGAGTTGCTTAGCGGGGAACAGGTTCAGGATGAAGATACGCAGTATTTT. Translation: CSVELLSGEQVQDEDTQYF.

A few counts support this clone. This chain joins TRBV3-1 (or the pseudogene TRBV3-2) and TRBJ2-6; 11 positions match TRBD1. Germline V gene sequence: CDR1 LGHDT, CDR2 YNNKEL (reference sequence). Losses at the gene ends were 1 base for V and 4 bases for J; bases not matched to a gene: 9. This CDR3 region has 19 residues. This chain's CDR3 is CASSQVLGQGVKGANVLTF. The CDR3 nucleotides are TGTGCCAGCAGCCAAGTTCTGGGACAGGGGGTTAAGGGGGCCAACGTCCTGACTTTC.

The chain uses TRBV11-3 and TRBJ2-6; perhaps TRBD2 as D (6 bases). The CDR3 has 15 residues. V lost 5 bases, J lost 2 bases, and 10 bases lay in between. Per the germline V gene, CDR1 is SGHNT and CDR2 is YENEEA. The chain's CDR3 is CASSKTGAGANVLTF. CDR3 DNA sequence: TGTGCCAGCAGCAAGACGGGGGCTGGGGCCAACGTCCTGACTTTC. Using reference TRBV11-3 and TRBJ2-6 for the parts outside the CDR3, the full variable domain is EAGVVQSPRYKIIEKKQPVAFWCNPISGHNTLYWYLQNLGQGPELLIRYENEEAVDDSQLPKDRFSAERLKGVDSTLKIQPAELGDSAVYLCASSKTGAGANVLTFGAGSRLTVL.

The V call is TRBV4-1, the J call TRBJ2-1, with 11 bases identical to TRBD2. The ends lost 4 bases at V and 0 bases at J; junction bases unmatched: 8. The length of the CDR3 is 18 residues. The germline V gene has CDR1 MGHRA and CDR2 YSYEKL. The CDR3 loop is CASSLASGGPSSYNEQFF. DNA for the CDR3: TGCGCCAGCAGCCTTGCTAGCGGGGGGCCGAGCTCCTACAATGAGCAGTTCTTC.

The table lists this clone with a count of one. The chain is built from TRBV6-2 or TRBV6-3 and TRBJ2-1, with D perhaps TRBD2 (6 bases). This CDR3 is built from 17 residues. V shed 5 bases and J shed 8 bases, with 25 bases lying between them. CDR1 and CDR2 from the germline V gene are MNHEY and SVGEGT. The CDR3: CASSTGGRNYPLDEQFF. The CDR3 coding sequence is TGTGCCAGCAGTACCGGGGGACGGAACTACCCCCTCGATGAGCAGTTCTTC.